Shown below are 18 T cell receptor beta chains from a single sample sequenced in a study of blood T cell repertoires in COVID-19 (dated by TCRdb to 2019 to 2021). Libraries were prepared through the immunoSEQ multiplex PCR assay. What TCRdb holds here is the immuneACCESS table cut down to in-frame rearrangements. Part of the clones is not present; checked against another copy, under half of the missing clones reflect an unresolved V gene, and the others are unexplained. The sample table shows 200,000 to 300,000 clones, and about nine tenths are seen once. Roughly 4% of the sample is held by the ten biggest clonotypes. Input material: PBMCs or T cells enriched from blood (not recorded which). These receptors were collected from a woman in her twenties or thirties with acute COVID-19.

The rearrangement uses TRBV7-3 and TRBJ1-6; 12 bases fit TRBD1. J was trimmed by 10 bases and V by 4 bases; bases with no gene match: 8. Germline CDR1 and CDR2: SGHTA and FQGTGA. The CDR3 extends over 16 amino acids. The CDR3 sequence is CASSSRGQGAGSPLHF. The CDR3 DNA sequence: TGTGCCAGCAGCTCTAGGGGACAGGGGGCAGGCTCACCCCTCCACTTT.

The chain employs TRBV5-6 and TRBJ1-3; TRBD1 matches at 8 bases. Trimming cost V 4 bases and J 0 bases; bases outside gene matches: 0. The length of the CDR3 is 14 residues. Germline V CDR1 and CDR2: SGHDT, YYEEEE. CDR3 nucleotide sequence: TGTGCCAGCAGCGGACAGGGCTCTGGAAACACCATATATTTT. It specifies CASSGQGSGNTIYF.

The chain is built from TRBV2 and TRBJ1-5; no clear D. Germline V CDR1 and CDR2: SNHLY, FYNNEI. The CDR3 is 16 residues long. V lost 5 bases, J lost 4 bases, and 18 bases lay in between. CDR3 DNA: TGTGCCAGCAGTAAACCTACCCCCGTGTCGAATCAGCCCCAGCATTTT. Protein product: CASSKPTPVSNQPQHF.

This rearrangement joins TRBV29-1 to TRBJ1-3; D is perhaps TRBD1 (6 bases). The germline CDR1 and CDR2 sequences are SQVTM and ANQGSEA. This CDR3 has 19 amino acids. Trimming pared 8 bases from V and 0 bases from J, leaving 29 bases between. This chain's CDR3 is CSFTPPRHGGYFSGNTIYF. The CDR3, as DNA: TGCAGCTTCACCCCCCCTCGGCATGGGGGCTATTTCTCTGGAAACACCATATATTTT.

The gene calls are TRBV4-2 and TRBJ1-1; D gene uncertain. Trimming took 1 base from V and 2 from J, leaving 14 bases between them. The CDR3 is 16 residues long. Germline CDR1 and CDR2: LGHNA and YNFKEQ. The CDR3 bases are TGTGCCAGCAGCCAAGTAACACCGACTACTAACACTGAAGCTTTCTTT. Its protein is CASSQVTPTTNTEAFF.

The chain recombines TRBV20-1 with TRBJ1-5; weak D call: TRBD1 (6 bases). V gave up 6 bases and J gave up 8 bases, with 11 bases separating them. The length of the CDR3 is 11 residues. Per germline, CDR1 DFQATT and CDR2 SNEGSKA (reference sequence). The CDR3 reads CSARGAEPQHF. The CDR3 coding sequence is TGCAGTGCCAGGGGAGCGGAGCCCCAGCATTTT.

V usage is TRBV24-1 and J usage is TRBJ2-3, with TRBD1 matching 11 bases. Germline V gene data show CDR1 as KGHDR and CDR2 as SFDVKD. Trimming cost V 11 bases and J 4 bases; bases outside gene matches: 7. The CDR3 has 14 amino acids. The CDR3 region has the DNA TGTGCCATCGGGACAGGGGGGTCGGCAGATACGCAGTATTTT. Its translation is CAIGTGGSADTQYF.

The rearrangement joins TRBV7-2 to TRBJ2-7; 8 nucleotides agree with TRBD2. With V trimmed by 6 bases and J by 0 bases, 7 bases remained unmatched. The length of the CDR3 is 15 residues. Germline lookup yields CDR1 SGHTA and CDR2 FQGNSA. CDR3 nucleotide sequence: TGTGCCAGCAGTAGGGGCAGCGGGGGCTCCTACGAGCAGTACTTC. Its translation: CASSRGSGGSYEQYF.

The CDR3 reads CASSVEGVDEQFF. CDR3 DNA: TGTGCCAGCAGCGTAGAAGGGGTCGATGAGCAGTTCTTC. V is TRBV9 and J is TRBJ2-1; a possible D gene is TRBD1 (5 bases). The V and J ends lost 0 bases and 8 bases respectively, with 9 bases between them. The CDR3 extends over 13 amino acids. Germline CDR1 reads SGDLS; CDR2 reads YYNGEE.

The chain has TRBV30 and TRBJ1-2, with 8 bases aligning to TRBD1. Per the germline V gene, CDR1 is GTSNPN and CDR2 is SVGIG (reference sequence). The CDR3 is made up of 14 amino acids. Trimming at V came to 4 bases and at J to 8 bases, leaving 12 bases not matched to a gene. DNA of the CDR3: TGTGCCTGGAATCCCGGGACAGGCCTTGGGGGCTACACCTTC. Translating it yields CAWNPGTGLGGYTF.

The chain uses TRBV5-6 and TRBJ1-5, with a tentative D call TRBD1 (6 bases). Germline assignment: CDR1 SGHDT and CDR2 YYEEEE. This CDR3 has 14 amino acids. Trimming removed 4 bases at V and 6 bases at J, with 14 bases between. In DNA form, the CDR3 reads TGTGCCAGCAGCGCCACGGGAGGGGGTCAGCCCCAGCATTTT. Translation gives CASSATGGGQPQHF.

The CDR3 nucleotides read TGTGCCAGCAGCGCAGGAGGCTACACCTTC. Translation gives CASSAGGYTF. V is TRBV6-5 and J is TRBJ1-2; D not resolved. The CDR3 runs to 10 residues. The V gene lost 6 bases and the J gene lost 8 bases, with 7 bases spanning the gap. Germline V CDR1 and CDR2: MNHEY, SVGAGI.

The gene calls are TRBV29-1 and TRBJ2-7; D is uncertain. Trimming cost V 2 bases and J 0 bases, with 5 bases left between them. CDR1 and CDR2 from the germline V gene are SQVTM and ANQGSEA. The CDR3 length is 12 residues. CDR3 in amino acids: CSVELASYEQYF. The CDR3 DNA is TGCAGCGTTGAACTGGCCTCCTACGAGCAGTACTTC.

This chain links TRBV7-2 with TRBJ2-1, with D unclear. The CDR3 totals 13 residues. CDR1 and CDR2 from the germline V gene are SGHTA and FQGNSA. Trimming shortened V by 3 bases and J by 10 bases, and 13 bases separated the two germline ends. The CDR3 sequence: CASSFSAMREQFF. The CDR3 region has the DNA TGTGCCAGCAGCTTTAGTGCGATGCGGGAGCAGTTCTTC.

The chain recombines TRBV30 with TRBJ2-7; D may be TRBD2 (6 bases). The CDR3 runs 12 residues. The V gene's germline CDR1 is GTSNPN and CDR2 SVGIG (reference sequence). The ends were cut back, 7 bases at V and 3 bases at J, with 13 bases in the middle. The CDR3: CASNRGNYEQYF. CDR3 nucleotide sequence: TGTGCCTCGAACCGGGGGAACTACGAGCAGTACTTC.

The genes are TRBV7-8 and TRBJ1-6; 7 positions agree with TRBD1. Losses at the gene ends were 4 bases for V and 3 bases for J; bases not matched to a gene: 15. Germline loops: CDR1 SGHVS, CDR2 FQNEAQ. The CDR3 totals 19 residues. The CDR3 loop is CASSSRGRGGSDYNSPLHF. In DNA form, the CDR3 reads TGTGCCAGCAGCTCTAGGGGGCGCGGTGGAAGTGACTATAATTCACCCCTCCACTTT. Filled out from reference TRBV7-8 and TRBJ1-6, the complete variable domain reads GAGVSQSPRYKVAKRGQDVALRCDPISGHVSLFWYQQALGQGPEFLTYFQNEAQLDKSGLPSDRFFAERPEGSVSTLKIQRTQQEDSAVYLCASSSRGRGGSDYNSPLHFGNGTRLTVT.

The chain uses TRBV27 and TRBJ1-4; no clear D gene. Germline V gene data show CDR1 as MNHEY and CDR2 as SMNVEV (reference sequence). There are 14 residues in the CDR3. V gave up 5 bases and J gave up 2 bases, with 9 bases separating them. CDR3 protein: CASSMAATNEKLFF. CDR3 nucleotide sequence: TGTGCCAGCAGTATGGCGGCGACTAATGAAAAACTGTTTTTT.

This sequence joins TRBV5-4 and TRBJ2-2; D may be TRBD2 (5 bases). Germline CDR1 is SGHNT and CDR2 is YYREEE (reference sequence). The CDR3 extends over 13 amino acids. Trimming took off 0 bases at V and 7 bases at J, with 7 bases between the two ends. CDR3 DNA sequence: TGTGCCAGCAGCTTGGAGGGAGTCGGGGAGCTGTTTTTT. Translated, it gives CASSLEGVGELFF.